This TCR beta chain is drawn from a study of blood T cell repertoires in COVID-19. Study summary: The origin of the acute and convalescent COVID-19 samples was the United States, Italy and Spain. The cDNA or gDNA used as material had been derived from T cells, B-cell-depleted T cells, or PBMCs.

Source study methods: Counts of nucleated cells, estimated from reference gene primer amplification, were obtained. Profiling relied on immunoSEQ multiplex PCR, and the TCRdb table lists in-frame clones only, not all of them. The D gene and trimming were derived from the DNA, and the V and J assignments and clone size from that table. Here the sample spans tens of thousands of clones, around 85% being singletons. Germline CDR1 and CDR2: SNHLY and FYNNEI. V lost 6 bases to trimming and J lost 4 bases, with 18 bases between them. The length of the CDR3 is 15 residues. Source material: peripheral blood. The sequence came from a human donor in a cohort sampled during active COVID-19. The gene calls are TRBV2 and TRBJ1-1; D is ambiguous. In nucleotides, the CDR3 is TGTGCCAGCAGAGGGATGGGAGGACTTAGCACTGAAGCTTTCTTT. This translates into CASRGMGGLSTEAFF.